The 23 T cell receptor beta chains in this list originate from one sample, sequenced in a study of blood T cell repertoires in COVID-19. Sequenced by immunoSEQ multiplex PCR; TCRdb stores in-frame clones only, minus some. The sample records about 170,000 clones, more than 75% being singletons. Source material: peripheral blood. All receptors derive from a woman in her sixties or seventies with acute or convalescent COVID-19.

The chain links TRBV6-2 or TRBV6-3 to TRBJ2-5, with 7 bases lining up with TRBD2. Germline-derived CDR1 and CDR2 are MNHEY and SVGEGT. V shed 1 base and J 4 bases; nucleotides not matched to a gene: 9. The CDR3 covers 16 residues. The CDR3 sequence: CASSYFGLAGGETQYF. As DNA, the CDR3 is TGTGCCAGCAGTTACTTCGGATTAGCGGGTGGAGAGACCCAGTACTTC.

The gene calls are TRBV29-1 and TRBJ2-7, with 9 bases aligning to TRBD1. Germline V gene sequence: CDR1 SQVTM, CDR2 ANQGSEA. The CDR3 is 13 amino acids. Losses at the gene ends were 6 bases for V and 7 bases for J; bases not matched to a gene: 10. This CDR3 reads CSVAGQGRGEQYF. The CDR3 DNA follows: TGCAGCGTCGCGGGACAGGGAAGAGGGGAGCAGTACTTC.

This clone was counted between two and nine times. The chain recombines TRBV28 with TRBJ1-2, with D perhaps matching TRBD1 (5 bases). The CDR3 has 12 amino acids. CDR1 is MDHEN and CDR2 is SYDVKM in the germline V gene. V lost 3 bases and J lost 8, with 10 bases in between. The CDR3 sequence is CASSLAGQGYTF. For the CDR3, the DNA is TGTGCCAGCAGTTTGGCTGGACAAGGCTACACCTTC.

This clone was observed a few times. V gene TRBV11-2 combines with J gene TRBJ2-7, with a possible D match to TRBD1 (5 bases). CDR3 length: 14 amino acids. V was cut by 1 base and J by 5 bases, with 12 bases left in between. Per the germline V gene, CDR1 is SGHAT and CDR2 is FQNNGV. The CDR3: CASSLAAGWHEQYF. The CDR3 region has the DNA TGTGCCAGCAGCTTAGCTGCAGGGTGGCACGAGCAGTACTTC.

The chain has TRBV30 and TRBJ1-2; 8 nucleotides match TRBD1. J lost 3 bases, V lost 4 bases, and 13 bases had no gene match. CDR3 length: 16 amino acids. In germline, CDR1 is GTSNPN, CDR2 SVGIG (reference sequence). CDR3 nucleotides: TGTGCCTGGACCAAAGGAACAGGGGGGTCTGACTATGGCTACACCTTC. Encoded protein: CAWTKGTGGSDYGYTF.

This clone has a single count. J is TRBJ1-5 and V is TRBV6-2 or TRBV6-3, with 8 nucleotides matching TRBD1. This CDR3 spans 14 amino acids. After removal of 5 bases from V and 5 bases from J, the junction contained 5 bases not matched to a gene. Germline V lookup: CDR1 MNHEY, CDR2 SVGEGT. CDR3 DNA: TGTGCCAGCAGTCGCGGACAGGGAGATCAGCCCCAGCATTTT. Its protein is CASSRGQGDQPQHF.

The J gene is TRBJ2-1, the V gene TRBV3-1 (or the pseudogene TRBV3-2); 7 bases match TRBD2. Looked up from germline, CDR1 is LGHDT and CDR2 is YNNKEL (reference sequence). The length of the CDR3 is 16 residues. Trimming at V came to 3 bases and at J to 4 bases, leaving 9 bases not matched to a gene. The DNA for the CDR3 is TGTGCCAGCAGCCAGACAACTAGCGTATCTTACAATGAGCAGTTCTTC. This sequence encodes CASSQTTSVSYNEQFF.

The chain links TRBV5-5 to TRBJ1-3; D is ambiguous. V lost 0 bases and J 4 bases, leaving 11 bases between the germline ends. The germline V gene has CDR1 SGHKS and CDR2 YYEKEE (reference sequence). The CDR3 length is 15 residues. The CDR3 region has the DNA TGTGCCAGCAGCTTGGGGCCCGCGGCCGGAAACACCATATATTTT. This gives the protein CASSLGPAAGNTIYF.

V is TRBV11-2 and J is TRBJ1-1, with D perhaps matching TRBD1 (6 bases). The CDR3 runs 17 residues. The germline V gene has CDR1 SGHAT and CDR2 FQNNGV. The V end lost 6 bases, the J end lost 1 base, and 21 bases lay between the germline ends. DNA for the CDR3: TGTGCCAGCAGGGGGGAGCTAGGGACAACCCGGAACACTGAAGCTTTCTTT. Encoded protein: CASRGELGTTRNTEAFF.

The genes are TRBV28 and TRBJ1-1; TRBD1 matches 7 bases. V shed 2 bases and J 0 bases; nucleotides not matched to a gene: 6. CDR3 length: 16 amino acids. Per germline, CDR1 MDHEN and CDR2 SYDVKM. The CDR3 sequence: CASSLSPGQMNTEAFF. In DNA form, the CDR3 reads TGTGCCAGCAGTTTAAGCCCGGGACAGATGAACACTGAAGCTTTCTTT.

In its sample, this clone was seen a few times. DNA of the CDR3: TGCGCCAGCAGCCTCACCGTCGTGCGGGGGCCCAATCAGCCCCAGCATTTT. The encoded protein is CASSLTVVRGPNQPQHF. The rearrangement joins TRBV4-1 to TRBJ1-5; D might be TRBD1 (6 bases). The CDR3 extends over 17 amino acids. Germline CDR1 MGHRA, CDR2 YSYEKL. The ends were cut back, 4 bases at V and 3 bases at J, with 19 bases in the middle.

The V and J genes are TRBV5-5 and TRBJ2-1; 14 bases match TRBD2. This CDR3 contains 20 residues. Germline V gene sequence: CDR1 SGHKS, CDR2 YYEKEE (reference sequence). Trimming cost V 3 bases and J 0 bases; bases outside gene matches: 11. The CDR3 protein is CASSYRLAGGSTSSYNEQFF. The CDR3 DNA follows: TGTGCCAGCAGCTACCGACTAGCGGGAGGGTCCACTTCCTCCTACAATGAGCAGTTCTTC.

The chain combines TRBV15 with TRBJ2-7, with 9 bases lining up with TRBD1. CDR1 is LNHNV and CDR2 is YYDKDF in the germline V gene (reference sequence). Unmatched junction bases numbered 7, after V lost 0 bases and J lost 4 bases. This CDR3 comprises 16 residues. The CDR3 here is CATSRDQGQGIYEQYF. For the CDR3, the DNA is TGTGCCACCAGCAGAGATCAGGGACAGGGAATTTACGAGCAGTACTTC.

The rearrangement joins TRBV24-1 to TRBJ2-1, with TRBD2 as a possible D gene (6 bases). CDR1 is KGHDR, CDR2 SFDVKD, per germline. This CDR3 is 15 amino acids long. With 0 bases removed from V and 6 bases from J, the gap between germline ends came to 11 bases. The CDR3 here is CATSDLSRESNEQFF. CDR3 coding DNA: TGTGCCACCAGTGATTTGAGTCGGGAGAGCAATGAGCAGTTCTTC.

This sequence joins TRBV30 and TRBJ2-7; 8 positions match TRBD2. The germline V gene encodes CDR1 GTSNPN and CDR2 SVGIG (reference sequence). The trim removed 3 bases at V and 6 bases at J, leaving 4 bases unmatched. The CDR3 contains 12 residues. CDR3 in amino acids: CAWRRGGFEQYF. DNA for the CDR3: TGTGCCTGGAGACGGGGGGGCTTCGAGCAGTACTTC. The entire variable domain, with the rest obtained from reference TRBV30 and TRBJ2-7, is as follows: SQTIHQWPATLVQPVGSPLSLECTVEGTSNPNLYWYRQAAGRGLQLLFYSVGIGQISSEVPQNLSASRPQDRQFILSSKKLLLSDSGFYLCAWRRGGFEQYFGPGTRLTVT.

CDR3 sequence reads: CASTWRAHTEAFF. The CDR3 region has the DNA TGTGCCAGTACCTGGAGGGCCCACACTGAAGCTTTCTTT. The V call is TRBV19, the J call TRBJ1-1; no firm D call. With 7 bases removed from V and 3 bases from J, the gap between germline ends came to 12 bases. The CDR3 consists of 13 residues. Germline V gives CDR1 LNHDA, CDR2 SQIVND (reference sequence).

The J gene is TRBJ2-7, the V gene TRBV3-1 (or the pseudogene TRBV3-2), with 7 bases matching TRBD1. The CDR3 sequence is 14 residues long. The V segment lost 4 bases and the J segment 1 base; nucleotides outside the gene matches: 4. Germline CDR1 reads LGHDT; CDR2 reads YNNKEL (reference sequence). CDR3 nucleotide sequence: TGTGCCAGCAGCCCCAGGGACAGTTCCTACGAGCAGTACTTC. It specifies CASSPRDSSYEQYF.

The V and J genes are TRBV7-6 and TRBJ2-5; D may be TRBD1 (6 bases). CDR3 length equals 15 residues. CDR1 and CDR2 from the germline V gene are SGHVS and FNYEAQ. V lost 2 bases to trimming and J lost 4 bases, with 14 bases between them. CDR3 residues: CASSLTGQVGETQYF. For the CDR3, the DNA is TGTGCCAGCAGCTTAACGGGACAAGTCGGAGAGACCCAGTACTTC.

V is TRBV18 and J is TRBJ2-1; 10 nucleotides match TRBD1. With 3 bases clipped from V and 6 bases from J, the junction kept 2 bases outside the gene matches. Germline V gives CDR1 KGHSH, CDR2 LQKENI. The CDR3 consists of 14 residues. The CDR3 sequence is CASSPGQGSNEQFF. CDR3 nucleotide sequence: TGTGCCAGCTCACCGGGACAGGGGTCCAATGAGCAGTTCTTC.

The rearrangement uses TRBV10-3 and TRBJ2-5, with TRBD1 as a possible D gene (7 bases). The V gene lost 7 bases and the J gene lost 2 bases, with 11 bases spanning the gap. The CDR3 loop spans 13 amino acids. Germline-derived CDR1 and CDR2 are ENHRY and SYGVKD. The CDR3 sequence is CAIMAGGQETQYF. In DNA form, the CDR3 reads TGTGCCATCATGGCAGGGGGGCAAGAGACCCAGTACTTC.

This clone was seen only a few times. CDR3 in DNA: TGCGCCAGCAGCCAAGGGTACACCAACACTGAAGCTTTCTTT. Translating it yields CASSQGYTNTEAFF. The chain uses TRBV4-1 and TRBJ1-1, with D unresolved. The V gene's germline CDR1 is MGHRA and CDR2 YSYEKL. V gave up 1 base and J gave up 2 bases, with 8 bases separating them. The CDR3 runs 14 residues.

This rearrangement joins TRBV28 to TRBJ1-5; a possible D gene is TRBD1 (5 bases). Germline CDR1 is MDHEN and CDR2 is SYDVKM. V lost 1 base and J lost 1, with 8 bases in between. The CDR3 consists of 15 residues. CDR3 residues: CASSLSGPSNQPQHF. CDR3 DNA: TGTGCCAGCAGTTTATCAGGGCCGAGCAATCAGCCCCAGCATTTT. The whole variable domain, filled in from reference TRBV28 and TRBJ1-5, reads DVKVTQSSRYLVKRTGEKVFLECVQDMDHENMFWYRQDPGLGLRLIYFSYDVKMKEKGDIPEGYSVSREKKERFSLILESASTNQTSMYLCASSLSGPSNQPQHFGDGTRLSIL.

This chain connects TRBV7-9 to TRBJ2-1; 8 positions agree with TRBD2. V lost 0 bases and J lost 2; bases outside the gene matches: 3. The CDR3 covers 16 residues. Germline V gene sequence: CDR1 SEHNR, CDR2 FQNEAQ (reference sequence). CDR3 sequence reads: CASSLATGGTYNEQFF. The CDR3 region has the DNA TGTGCCAGCAGCTTAGCGACGGGAGGGACCTACAATGAGCAGTTCTTC. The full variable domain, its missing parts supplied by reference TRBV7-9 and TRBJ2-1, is DTGVSQNPRHKITKRGQNVTFRCDPISEHNRLYWYRQTLGQGPEFLTYFQNEAQLEKSRLLSDRFSAERPKGSFSTLEIQRTEQGDSAMYLCASSLATGGTYNEQFFGPGTRLTVL.